This T cell receptor (beta chain) was obtained from a study of blood T cells in healthy people across ages. Study-wide results and caveats: The study found more naive CD4+ cells and higher diversity in long-lived than aged donors. Strong correlation existed between TCR beta diversity and naive T cell percentage.

Next came a second PCR, run for about 7 to 11 cycles, which used a sample-barcoded 5' primer along with a J-beta primer mix. Every single cDNA molecule received a tag from a template-switch adaptor with 12 random nucleotides. TCRdb passed the 5' RACE reads through MiXCR, listing each CDR3 protein once. This table has 1.8 million or so distinct CDR3 sequences, around 42% appearing once. Healthy Caucasian individuals from Russia aged roughly 6 to 90 served as donors. Concerning this clonotype itself: Its antigen remains unknown.

Input material: blood. The sequence came from a human donor in good health.

The DNA for the CDR3 is TGTGCCAGCAGCATAGATGCGTGGTTCGGGGCTTTCTTT. Translated: CASSIDAWFGAFF. The chain employs TRBV6-6 and TRBJ1-1; D gene uncertain. Trimming pared 6 bases from V and 11 bases from J, leaving 19 bases between. The V gene's germline CDR1 is MNHNY and CDR2 SVGAGI (reference sequence). The CDR3 runs 13 residues.